A selection of T cell receptor beta chains follows, all from one sample in a study of response to subunit inactivated influenza vaccine. Each CDR3 protein is one row after TCRdb ran MiXCR on the RT-PCR reads. The sample consists of hundreds of thousands of distinct CDR3 sequences, about 25% of them appearing once. Here the sequenced sample was CD4+ T cells sorted from PBMCs, taken approximately 5 days after vaccination. The receptors originated from a man aged 50-59 years who received an inactivated influenza vaccine. The CDR3 runs from the conserved cysteine through the conserved F or W. The order of the fields is CDR3 protein, CDR3 DNA, V gene, clone size, J gene, D gene. A D gene is named only where the DNA matches it firmly. Only some rows state a clone size, as once, few, many or a class for expanded clones.

CASSQEVSPPSTDTQYF	TGTGCCAGCAGCCAAGAAGTCTCGCCGCCTAGCACAGATACGCAGTATTTT	TRBV4-2	.	TRBJ2-3	.
CASSYRGNQPQHF	TGTGCCAGCAGTTACCGGGGGAATCAGCCCCAGCATTTT	TRBV6-5	few	TRBJ1-5	.
CAVTGQGAYGYTF	TGTGCCGTCACGGGGCAGGGGGCCTATGGCTACACCTTC	TRBV10-3	.	TRBJ1-2	TRBD1
CATSRDRGQGASTDTQYF	TGTGCCACCAGCAGAGATCGGGGACAGGGGGCTTCCACAGATACGCAGTATTTT	TRBV15	few	TRBJ2-3	TRBD1
CASSFGTEASPLHF	TGTGCCAGCAGTTTCGGGACGGAGGCTTCACCCCTCCACTTT	TRBV12-3/TRBV12-4	.	TRBJ1-6	.
CASSLEVESYEQYF	TGCGCCAGCAGCTTGGAGGTAGAATCCTACGAGCAGTACTTC	TRBV5-1	many	TRBJ2-7	.
CSARDRGRDRGLYEQYF	TGCAGTGCTAGAGATCGGGGAAGGGACAGGGGGCTCTACGAGCAGTACTTC	TRBV20-1	.	TRBJ2-7	TRBD1
CATGRRSGNTIYF	TGTGCCACCGGACGGCGCTCTGGAAACACCATATATTTT	TRBV28	few	TRBJ1-3	.
CASSLLGQENEKLFF	TGCGCCAGCAGCTTATTAGGGCAAGAAAATGAAAAACTGTTTTTT	TRBV5-1	few	TRBJ1-4	.
CASSLDREYGYTF	TGCGCCAGCAGCCTGGACAGGGAGTATGGCTACACCTTC	TRBV5-1	.	TRBJ1-2	TRBD1
CCARVFARDRSYNEQFF	TGCTGTGCTAGGGTCTTTGCCCGGGACCGGAGCTACAATGAGCAGTTCTTC	TRBV20-1	.	TRBJ2-1	.
CSVSWGPNEQFF	TGCAGCGTTAGTTGGGGTCCCAATGAGCAGTTCTTC	TRBV29-1	.	TRBJ2-1	.
CASSFPSSSIEYF	TGTGCCAGCAGCTTTCCTAGTTCCAGCATTGAGTACTTC	TRBV7-2	.	TRBJ2-4	.
CASSYKGDTQYF	TGTGCCAGCAGTTACAAAGGTGATACGCAGTATTTT	TRBV6-2/TRBV6-3	few	TRBJ2-3	.
CATSRGTGGNEQYF	TGTGCCACCAGCAGAGGGACAGGGGGCAACGAGCAGTACTTC	TRBV15	.	TRBJ2-7	TRBD1
CSGKTGTYNEQFF	TGCAGCGGTAAGACAGGGACTTACAATGAGCAGTTCTTC	TRBV29-1	few	TRBJ2-1	.
CSVDSMIRSTDTQYF	TGCAGCGTTGATTCCATGATTCGTAGCACAGATACGCAGTATTTT	TRBV29-1	few	TRBJ2-3	.
CASSLGGSNTEAFF	TGTGCCAGCAGCTTAGGCGGTTCAAACACTGAAGCTTTCTTT	TRBV7-2	many	TRBJ1-1	.
CASSWGRGRSETQYF	TGCGCCAGCAGCTGGGGTAGAGGGCGGTCCGAGACCCAGTACTTC	TRBV5-1	.	TRBJ2-5	.
CSGLRTSGYNEQFF	TGCAGTGGATTAAGGACTAGCGGCTACAATGAGCAGTTCTTC	TRBV20-1	few	TRBJ2-1	TRBD2
CASSLRGISGNTIYF	TGTGCCAGCAGTTTAAGGGGAATCTCTGGAAACACCATATATTTT	TRBV12-3/TRBV12-4	.	TRBJ1-3	.
CASSSTADLPGTSEQFF	TGTGCCAGCAGTTCTACTGCCGATCTACCCGGGACCAGTGAGCAGTTCTTC	TRBV12-3/TRBV12-4	.	TRBJ2-1	.
CSASGLAASTDTQYF	TGCAGTGCTAGTGGACTAGCGGCTAGCACAGATACGCAGTATTTT	TRBV20-1	.	TRBJ2-3	TRBD2
CASRTLSSYEQYF	TGCGCCAGCAGGACCCTGTCTAGCTACGAGCAGTACTTC	TRBV5-1	few	TRBJ2-7	.
CASSNLAGGAGTQYF	TGTGCCAGCAGCAACCTAGCGGGAGGCGCGGGGACCCAGTACTTC	TRBV6-1	.	TRBJ2-5	TRBD2
CASSPMALLMNTEAFF	TGTGCCAGCAGCCCCATGGCTCTCCTCATGAACACTGAAGCTTTCTTT	TRBV7-2	few	TRBJ1-1	.
CASSPGGGQPQHF	TGTGCCAGCAGCCCAGGGGGCGGCCAGCCCCAGCATTTT	TRBV7-9	few	TRBJ1-5	TRBD1
CAAGQGYYEQYF	TGTGCCGCGGGACAAGGCTACTACGAGCAGTACTTC	TRBV6-2/TRBV6-3	few	TRBJ2-7	.
CASSLLFVVDGRALNSPLHF	TGTGCCAGCAGCTTGTTGTTCGTGGTGGACGGAAGGGCCTTGAATTCACCCCTCCACTTT	TRBV5-6	.	TRBJ1-6	.
CASSFFGQITDTQYF	TGTGCCAGCAGCTTTTTTGGACAGATCACAGATACGCAGTATTTT	TRBV11-2	few	TRBJ2-3	.
CASSRTVLQETQYF	TGCGCCAGCAGCCGGACAGTCCTCCAAGAGACCCAGTACTTC	TRBV5-1	.	TRBJ2-5	.
CASSLNVNNYGYTF	TGTGCCAGCAGCTTAAATGTGAACAACTATGGCTACACCTTC	TRBV7-3	.	TRBJ1-2	.
CASSPGGRGIGGELFF	TGTGCCAGCAGCCCAGGGGGTCGAGGGATTGGCGGGGAGCTGTTTTTT	TRBV7-6	few	TRBJ2-2	TRBD1
CSASQTGNEQYF	TGCAGTGCCAGCCAGACAGGGAACGAGCAGTACTTC	TRBV20-1	few	TRBJ2-7	TRBD1
CAKTRLRDVGYTF	TGTGCCAAAACGAGGCTTCGGGATGTCGGCTACACCTTC	TRBV21-1	.	TRBJ1-2	.
CASSPGGPADTQYF	TGCGCCAGCAGCCCGGGGGGGCCAGCTGATACGCAGTATTTT	TRBV4-3	.	TRBJ2-3	TRBD2
CASSWDQNQPQHF	TGTGCCAGCAGTTGGGACCAAAATCAGCCCCAGCATTTT	TRBV12-3/TRBV12-4	few	TRBJ1-5	.
CASSSRLGSGGPNEQFF	TGTGCCAGCAGCTCACGACTAGGAAGCGGGGGGCCGAATGAGCAGTTCTTC	TRBV11-2	.	TRBJ2-1	TRBD2
CASSRETGSNTGELFF	TGTGCCAGCAGCCGAGAGACAGGTTCGAACACCGGGGAGCTGTTTTTT	TRBV3-1	once	TRBJ2-2	.
CASSHTSGRGRETQYF	TGCGCCAGCAGCCATACTAGCGGGAGAGGAAGGGAGACCCAGTACTTC	TRBV4-1	few	TRBJ2-5	TRBD2
CASSQAERAILTDTQYF	TGTGCCAGCAGCCAAGCTGAGCGGGCTATTCTCACAGATACGCAGTATTTT	TRBV4-2	.	TRBJ2-3	.